This is a list of T cell receptor beta chains from one sample in a study of T cell responses to AZD1222 COVID-19 vaccine. Clones were read by immunoSEQ multiplex PCR, and TCRdb kept only the in-frame ones, dropping some. Among about 180,000 clones listed, just under 95% were seen once. Sequences were derived from peripheral blood, sampled 28 days after the second dose of the MenACWY control vaccine. Every receptor here comes from an adult who received the MenACWY meningococcal vaccine as a control. The conserved cysteine and the conserved F or W are not part of the CDR3 here. The D gene is left open where the match is weak.

v_call: TRBV3-1/TRBV3-2
d_call: NA
cdr3_aa: ASSQESINSPLH

v_call: TRBV5-6
d_call: NA
cdr3_aa: ASRRRGYDNEQF

v_call: TRBV11-2
d_call: NA
cdr3_aa: ASSPSGEGPYRYT

v_call: TRBV18
d_call: NA
cdr3_aa: ASSPRISGDQPQH

v_call: TRBV5-1
d_call: NA
cdr3_aa: ASSLQGASSYNEQF

v_call: TRBV7-2
d_call: NA
cdr3_aa: ASSLSGVTSYEQY

v_call: TRBV5-1
d_call: NA
cdr3_aa: ASSLEYRASYGYT

v_call: TRBV7-8
d_call: NA
cdr3_aa: ASSLGGIEQF

v_call: TRBV7-2
d_call: TRBD2
cdr3_aa: ASSPPGLAGGRTQY

v_call: TRBV5-8
d_call: TRBD2
cdr3_aa: ASQKGLAGVDTQY

v_call: TRBV9
d_call: NA
cdr3_aa: ASSPFQGSSGNTIY

v_call: TRBV3-1/TRBV3-2
d_call: TRBD1
cdr3_aa: ASGLTGGPSGANVLT

v_call: TRBV28
d_call: NA
cdr3_aa: ASSPTQGVVYQPQH

v_call: TRBV28
d_call: TRBD1
cdr3_aa: ASSLRQQGAYGYT

v_call: TRBV27
d_call: NA
cdr3_aa: ASSLRQGTGPLH

v_call: TRBV1
d_call: NA
cdr3_aa: TTTQYHNLAGGPYGELF

v_call: TRBV4-3
d_call: NA
cdr3_aa: ASSQDRGTPLNYGYT

v_call: TRBV3-1/TRBV3-2
d_call: NA
cdr3_aa: ASSQGFQETQY

v_call: TRBV19
d_call: TRBD1
cdr3_aa: ASRDTGVLVEKLF